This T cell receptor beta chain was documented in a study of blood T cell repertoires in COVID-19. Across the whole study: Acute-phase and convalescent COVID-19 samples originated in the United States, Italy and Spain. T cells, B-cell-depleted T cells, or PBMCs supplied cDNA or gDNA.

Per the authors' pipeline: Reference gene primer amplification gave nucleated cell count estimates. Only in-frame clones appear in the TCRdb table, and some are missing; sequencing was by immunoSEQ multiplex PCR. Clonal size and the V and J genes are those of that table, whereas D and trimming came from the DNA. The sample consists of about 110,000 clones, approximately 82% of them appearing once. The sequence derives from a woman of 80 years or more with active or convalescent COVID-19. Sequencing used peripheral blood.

This CDR3 is CASSHSPGLAFYEQYF. The CDR3 DNA follows: TGCGCCAGCAGCCATTCCCCGGGACTAGCGTTCTACGAGCAGTACTTC. The V call is TRBV5-1, the J call TRBJ2-7, with 10 positions matching TRBD2. The V segment lost 4 bases and the J segment 3 bases; nucleotides outside the gene matches: 10. Germline V gene sequence: CDR1 SGHRS, CDR2 YFSETQ. The CDR3 loop spans 16 amino acids.